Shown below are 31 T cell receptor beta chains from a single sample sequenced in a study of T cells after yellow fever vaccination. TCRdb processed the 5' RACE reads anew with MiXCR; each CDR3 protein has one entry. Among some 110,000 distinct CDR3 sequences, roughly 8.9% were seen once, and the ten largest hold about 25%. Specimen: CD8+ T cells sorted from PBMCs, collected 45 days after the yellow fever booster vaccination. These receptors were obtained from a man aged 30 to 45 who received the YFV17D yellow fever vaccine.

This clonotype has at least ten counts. CDR3 coding DNA: TGCAGTGCTAGGGACACTAGCGGGCCCTTCCTTGAGCAGTATTTT. It specifies CSARDTSGPFLEQYF. The chain joins TRBV20-1 to TRBJ2-3; 9 bases are shared with TRBD2. Unmatched junction bases numbered 15, after V lost 3 bases and J lost 11 bases. Germline CDR1 reads DFQATT; CDR2 reads SNEGSKA (reference sequence). The CDR3 is made up of 15 amino acids.

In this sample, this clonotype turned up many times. Here the CDR3 reads CASEGGIGGELFF. Written as DNA, the CDR3 is TGTGCCAGCGAGGGGGGTATTGGCGGGGAGCTGTTTTTT. This chain joins TRBV7-8 and TRBJ2-2, with D perhaps matching TRBD1 or TRBD2 (6 bases each). The germline V gene has CDR1 SGHVS and CDR2 FQNEAQ. The CDR3 is 13 amino acids. Trimming took off 8 bases at V and 7 bases at J, with 14 bases between the two ends.

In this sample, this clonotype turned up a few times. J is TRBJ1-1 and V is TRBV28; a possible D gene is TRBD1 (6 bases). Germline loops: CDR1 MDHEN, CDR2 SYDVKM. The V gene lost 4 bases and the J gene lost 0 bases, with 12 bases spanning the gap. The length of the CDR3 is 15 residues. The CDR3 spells CASSSWGAVNTEAFF. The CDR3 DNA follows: TGTGCCAGCAGTTCCTGGGGGGCCGTGAACACTGAAGCTTTCTTT.

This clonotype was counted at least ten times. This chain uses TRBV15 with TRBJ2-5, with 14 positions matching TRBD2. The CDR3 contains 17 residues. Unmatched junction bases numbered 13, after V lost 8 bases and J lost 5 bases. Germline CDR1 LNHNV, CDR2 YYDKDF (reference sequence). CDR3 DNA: TGTGCCACCTCTTCCGGGACTAGCGGGAGTTCGGGGGAGACCCAGTACTTC. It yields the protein CATSSGTSGSSGETQYF. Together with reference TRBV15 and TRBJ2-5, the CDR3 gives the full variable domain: DAMVIQNPRYQVTQFGKPVTLSCSQTLNHNVMYWYQQKSSQAPKLLFHYYDKDFNNEADTPDNFQSRRPNTSFCFLDIRSPGLGDTAMYLCATSSGTSGSSGETQYFGPGTRLLVL.

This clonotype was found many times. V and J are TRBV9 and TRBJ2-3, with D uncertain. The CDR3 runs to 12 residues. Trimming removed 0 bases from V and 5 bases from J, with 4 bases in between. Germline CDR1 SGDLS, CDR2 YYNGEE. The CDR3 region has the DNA TGTGCCAGCAGCGTAGTAGAAGATACGCAGTATTTT. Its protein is CASSVVEDTQYF.

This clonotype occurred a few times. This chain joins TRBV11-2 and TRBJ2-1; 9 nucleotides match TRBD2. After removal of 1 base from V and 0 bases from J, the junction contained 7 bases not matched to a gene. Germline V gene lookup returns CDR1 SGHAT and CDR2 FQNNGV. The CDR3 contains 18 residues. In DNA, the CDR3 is TGTGCCAGCAGCTTAGTTAGCGGGAGACCCCCCTCCTACAATGAGCAGTTCTTC. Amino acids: CASSLVSGRPPSYNEQFF. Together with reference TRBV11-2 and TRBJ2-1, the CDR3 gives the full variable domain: EAGVAQSPRYKIIEKRQSVAFWCNPISGHATLYWYQQILGQGPKLLIQFQNNGVVDDSQLPKDRFSAERLKGVDSTLKIQPAKLEDSAVYLCASSLVSGRPPSYNEQFFGPGTRLTVL.

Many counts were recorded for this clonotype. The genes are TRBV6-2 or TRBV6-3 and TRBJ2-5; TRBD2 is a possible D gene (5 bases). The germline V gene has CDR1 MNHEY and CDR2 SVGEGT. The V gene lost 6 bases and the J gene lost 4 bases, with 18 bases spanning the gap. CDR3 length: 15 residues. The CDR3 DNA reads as TGTGCCAGCAGGCCAGGAGCGGTGGATGGAGAGACCCAGTACTTC. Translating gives CASRPGAVDGETQYF.

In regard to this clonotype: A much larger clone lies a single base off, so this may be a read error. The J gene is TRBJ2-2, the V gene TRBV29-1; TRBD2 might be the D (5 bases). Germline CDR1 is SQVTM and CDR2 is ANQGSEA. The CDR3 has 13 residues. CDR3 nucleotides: TGCAGCGTTGAAGTTGGAGGCACCGGGGAGCTGTATTTT. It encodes CSVEVGGTGELYF.

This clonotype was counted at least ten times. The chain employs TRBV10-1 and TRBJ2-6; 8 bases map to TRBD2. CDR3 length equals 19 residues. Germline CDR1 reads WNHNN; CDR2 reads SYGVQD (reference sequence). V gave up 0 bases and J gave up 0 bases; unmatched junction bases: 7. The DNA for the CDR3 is TGCGCCAGCAGTGAGTCCGAACTAGCGGTCAACTCTGGGGCCAACGTCCTGACTTTC. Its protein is CASSESELAVNSGANVLTF.

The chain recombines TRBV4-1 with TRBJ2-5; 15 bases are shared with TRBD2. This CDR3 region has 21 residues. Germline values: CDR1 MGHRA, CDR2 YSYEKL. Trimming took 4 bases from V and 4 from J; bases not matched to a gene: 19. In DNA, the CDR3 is TGCGCCAGCAGCCGAGCTAGGACTAGCGGGAGGGCCAGGAGTCCCAGAGAGACCCAGTACTTC. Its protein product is CASSRARTSGRARSPRETQYF.

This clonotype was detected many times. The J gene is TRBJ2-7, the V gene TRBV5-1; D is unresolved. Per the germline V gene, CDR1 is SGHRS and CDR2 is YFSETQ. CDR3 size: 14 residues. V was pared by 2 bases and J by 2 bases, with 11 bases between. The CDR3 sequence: CASSLWAETYEQYF. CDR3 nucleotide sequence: TGCGCCAGCAGCTTATGGGCAGAAACCTACGAGCAGTACTTC.

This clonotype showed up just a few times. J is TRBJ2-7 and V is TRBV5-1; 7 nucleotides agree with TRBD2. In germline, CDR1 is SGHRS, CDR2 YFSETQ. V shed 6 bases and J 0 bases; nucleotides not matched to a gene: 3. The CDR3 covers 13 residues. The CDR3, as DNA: TGCGCCAGCAAATTAGCGGGCTCCTACGAGCAGTACTTC. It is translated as CASKLAGSYEQYF.

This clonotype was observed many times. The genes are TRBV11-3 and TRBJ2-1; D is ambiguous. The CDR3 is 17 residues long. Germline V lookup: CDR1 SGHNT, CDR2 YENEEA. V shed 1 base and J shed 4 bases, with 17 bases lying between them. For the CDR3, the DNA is TGTGCCAGCAGCTTAGTAAGGGATCGGCATTTTTACAATGAGCAGTTCTTC. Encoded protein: CASSLVRDRHFYNEQFF.

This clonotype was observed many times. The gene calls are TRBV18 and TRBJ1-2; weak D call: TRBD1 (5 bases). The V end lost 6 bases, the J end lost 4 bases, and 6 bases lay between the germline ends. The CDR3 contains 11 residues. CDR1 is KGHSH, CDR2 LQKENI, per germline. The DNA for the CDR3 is TGTGCCAGCTCTGGGACCTATGGCTACACCTTC. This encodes CASSGTYGYTF.

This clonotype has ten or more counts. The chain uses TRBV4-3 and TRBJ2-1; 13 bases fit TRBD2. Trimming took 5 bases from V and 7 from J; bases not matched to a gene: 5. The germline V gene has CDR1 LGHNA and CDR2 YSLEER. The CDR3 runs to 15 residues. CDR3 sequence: CASSELAGGPNEQFF. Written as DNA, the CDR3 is TGCGCCAGCAGCGAACTAGCGGGAGGGCCGAATGAGCAGTTCTTC.

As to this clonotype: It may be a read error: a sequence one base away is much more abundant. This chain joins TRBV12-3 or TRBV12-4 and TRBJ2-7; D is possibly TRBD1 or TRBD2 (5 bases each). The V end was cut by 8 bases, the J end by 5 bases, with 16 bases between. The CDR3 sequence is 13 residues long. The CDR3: CASGRSPGHEQYF. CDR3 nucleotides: TGTGCCAGCGGCAGGTCCCCGGGGCACGAGCAGTACTTC.

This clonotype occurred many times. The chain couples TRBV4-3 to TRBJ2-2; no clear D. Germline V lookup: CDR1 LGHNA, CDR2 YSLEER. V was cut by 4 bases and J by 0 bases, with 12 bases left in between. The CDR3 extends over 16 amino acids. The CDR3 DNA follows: TGCGCCAGCAGCCCTGACCAGTTTGCGAACACCGGGGAGCTGTTTTTT. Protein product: CASSPDQFANTGELFF.

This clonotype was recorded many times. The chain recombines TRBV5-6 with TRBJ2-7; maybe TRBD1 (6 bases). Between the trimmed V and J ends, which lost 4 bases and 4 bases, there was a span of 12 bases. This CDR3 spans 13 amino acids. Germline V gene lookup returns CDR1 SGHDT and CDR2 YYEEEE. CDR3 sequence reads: CASSVTGGYEQYF. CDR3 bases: TGTGCCAGCAGCGTGACAGGAGGATACGAGCAGTACTTC.

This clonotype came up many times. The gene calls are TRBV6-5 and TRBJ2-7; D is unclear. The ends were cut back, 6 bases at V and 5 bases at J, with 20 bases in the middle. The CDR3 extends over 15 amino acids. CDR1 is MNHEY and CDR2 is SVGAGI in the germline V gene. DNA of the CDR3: TGTGCCAGCAGGCGGACGCAGCTGTTCTTGGACGAGCAGTACTTC. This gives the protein CASRRTQLFLDEQYF.

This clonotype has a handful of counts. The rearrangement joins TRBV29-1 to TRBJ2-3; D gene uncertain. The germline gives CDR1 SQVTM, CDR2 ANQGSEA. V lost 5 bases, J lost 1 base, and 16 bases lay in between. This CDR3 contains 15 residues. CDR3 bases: TGCAGCGTTAACCTCTTAGCATTCGGCACAGATACGCAGTATTTT. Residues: CSVNLLAFGTDTQYF.

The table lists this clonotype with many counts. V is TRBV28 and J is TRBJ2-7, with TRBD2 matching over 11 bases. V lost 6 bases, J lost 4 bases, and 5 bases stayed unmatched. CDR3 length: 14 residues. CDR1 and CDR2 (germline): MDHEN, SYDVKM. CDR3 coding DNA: TGTGCCAGCAGGCCAACTAGCGGGAGTTACGAGCAGTACTTC. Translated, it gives CASRPTSGSYEQYF.

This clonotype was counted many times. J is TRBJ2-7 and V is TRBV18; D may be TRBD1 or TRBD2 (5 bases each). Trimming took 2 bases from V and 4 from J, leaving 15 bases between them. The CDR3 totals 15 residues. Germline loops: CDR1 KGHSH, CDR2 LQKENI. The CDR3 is CASSPSWDRFYEQYF. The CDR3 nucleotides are TGTGCCAGCTCACCATCCTGGGACCGGTTTTACGAGCAGTACTTC.

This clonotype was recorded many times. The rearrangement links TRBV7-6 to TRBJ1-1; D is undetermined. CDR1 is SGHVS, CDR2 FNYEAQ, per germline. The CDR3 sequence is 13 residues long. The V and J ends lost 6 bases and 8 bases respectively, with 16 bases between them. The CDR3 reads CASSPIETAEAFF. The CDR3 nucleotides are TGTGCCAGCAGTCCCATCGAAACAGCAGAAGCTTTCTTT.

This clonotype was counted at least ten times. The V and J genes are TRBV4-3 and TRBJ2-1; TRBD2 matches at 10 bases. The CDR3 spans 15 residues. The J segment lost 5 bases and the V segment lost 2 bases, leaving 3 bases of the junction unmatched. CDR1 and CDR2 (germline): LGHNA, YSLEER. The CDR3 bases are TGCGCCAGCAGCCAAACAGGACTAGCGGACAATGAGCAGTTCTTC. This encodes CASSQTGLADNEQFF.

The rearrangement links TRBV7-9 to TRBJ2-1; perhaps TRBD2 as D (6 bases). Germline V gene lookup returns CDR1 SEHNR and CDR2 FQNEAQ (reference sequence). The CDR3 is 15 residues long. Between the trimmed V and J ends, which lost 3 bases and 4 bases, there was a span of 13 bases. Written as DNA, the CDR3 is TGTGCCAGCAGCTTCGGAGCGGGTCTTTACAATGAGCAGTTCTTC. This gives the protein CASSFGAGLYNEQFF.

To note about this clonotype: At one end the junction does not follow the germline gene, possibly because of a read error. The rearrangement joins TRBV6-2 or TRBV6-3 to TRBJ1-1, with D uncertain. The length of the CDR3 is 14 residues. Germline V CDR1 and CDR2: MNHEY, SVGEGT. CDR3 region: CDSERVRENTEAFF. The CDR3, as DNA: TGTGACAGCGAGAGGGTTCGAGAGAACACTGAAGCTTTCTTT.

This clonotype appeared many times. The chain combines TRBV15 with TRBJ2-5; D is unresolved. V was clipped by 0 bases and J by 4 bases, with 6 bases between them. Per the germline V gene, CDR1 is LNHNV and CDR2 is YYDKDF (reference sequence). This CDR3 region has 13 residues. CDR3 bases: TGTGCCACCAGCAGAGATTCTCCAGAGACCCAGTACTTC. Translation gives CATSRDSPETQYF.

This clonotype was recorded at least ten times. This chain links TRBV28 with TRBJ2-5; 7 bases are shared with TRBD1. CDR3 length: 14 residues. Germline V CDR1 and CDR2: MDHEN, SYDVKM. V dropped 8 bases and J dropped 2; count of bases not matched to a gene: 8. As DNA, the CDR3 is TGTGCCAGCCGACAGGGATCGGTTCAAGAGACCCAGTACTTC. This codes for CASRQGSVQETQYF.

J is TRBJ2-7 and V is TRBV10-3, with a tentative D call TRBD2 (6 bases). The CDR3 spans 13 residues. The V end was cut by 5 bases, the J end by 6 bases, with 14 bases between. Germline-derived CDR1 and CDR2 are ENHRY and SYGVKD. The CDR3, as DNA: TGTGCCATCAGTACGGGAGTCGAAAGCGAGCAGTACTTC. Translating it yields CAISTGVESEQYF.

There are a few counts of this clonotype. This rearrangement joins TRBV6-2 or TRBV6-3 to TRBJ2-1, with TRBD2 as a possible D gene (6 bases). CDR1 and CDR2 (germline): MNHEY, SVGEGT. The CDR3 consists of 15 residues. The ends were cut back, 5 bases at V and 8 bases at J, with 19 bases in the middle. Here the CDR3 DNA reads TGTGCCAGCAGTCCGCGCGGGGCGATGGGCGATGAGCAGTTCTTC. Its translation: CASSPRGAMGDEQFF.

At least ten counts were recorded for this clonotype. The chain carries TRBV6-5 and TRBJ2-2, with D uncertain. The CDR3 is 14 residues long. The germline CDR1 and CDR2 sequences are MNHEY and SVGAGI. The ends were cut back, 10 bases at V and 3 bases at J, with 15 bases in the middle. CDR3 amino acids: CAIPKKADTGELFF. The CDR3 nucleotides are TGTGCCATCCCAAAGAAGGCGGACACCGGGGAGCTGTTTTTT.